The 5 T cell receptor beta chains below come from one sample, sequenced in a study of molecular identifiers for immune sequencing clone quantification. TCRdb independently ran MiXCR on the PCR reads; one entry per CDR3 protein. Among around 460,000 distinct CDR3 sequences listed, around 23% were seen once. Sample: naive CD8+ T cells from blood, with Jurkat cell RNA spiked in. The subset here: FACS-sorted CD8+CD4-CCR7+CD45RA+ naive T cells. These receptors were obtained from a human donor in good health. Some libraries in this study had Jurkat cell RNA spiked in.

With respect to this clonotype: The CDR3 does not close with the conserved phenylalanine or tryptophan, likely indicating a read error. The CDR3, as DNA: TGTGCCAGCAGTGAGGGGACTAGCGGGAGGTACGAGCAGTACTTA. Protein sequence: CASSEGTSGRYEQYL. The chain joins TRBV6-1 to TRBJ2-7; TRBD2 matches 15 bases. The CDR3 spans 15 residues. CDR1 is MNHNS, CDR2 SASEGT, per germline. Trimming took 3 bases from V and 4 from J; bases not matched to a gene: 1.

J is TRBJ2-7 and V is TRBV28, with TRBD1 matching 12 bases. With 7 bases clipped from V and 7 bases from J, the junction kept 14 bases outside the gene matches. The germline V gene encodes CDR1 MDHEN and CDR2 SYDVKM. This CDR3 contains 16 residues. CDR3 residues: CASTDFPWDRGQEQYF. CDR3 nucleotides: TGTGCCAGCACCGACTTTCCATGGGACAGGGGGCAAGAGCAGTACTTC.

The V gene is TRBV20-1, the J gene TRBJ2-7, with 9 bases that match TRBD2. This CDR3 has 15 amino acids. V lost 0 bases, J lost 2 bases, and 5 bases stayed unmatched. The germline CDR1 and CDR2 sequences are DFQATT and SNEGSKA (reference sequence). The chain's CDR3 is CSARDPLAGTYEQYF. CDR3 coding DNA: TGCAGTGCTAGAGATCCGCTAGCGGGAACCTACGAGCAGTACTTC.

This clonotype was recorded many times. The chain recombines TRBV27 with TRBJ1-6; D ambiguous. V lost 5 bases and J lost 0, with 14 bases in between. CDR1 is MNHEY, CDR2 SMNVEV, per germline (reference sequence). The CDR3 runs 17 residues. CDR3 in DNA: TGTGCCAGCAGTCAAGGGCCAGCATTCTCCTATAATTCACCCCTCCACTTT. It yields the protein CASSQGPAFSYNSPLHF.

This clonotype occurred many times. The chain recombines TRBV7-9 with TRBJ2-7; no clear D. Germline-derived CDR1 and CDR2 are SEHNR and FQNEAQ (reference sequence). This CDR3 has 14 residues. Trimming left V 7 bases short and J 1 base short, with 14 bases between. CDR3 region: CASTKPGTSYEQYF. For the CDR3, the DNA is TGTGCCAGCACCAAGCCCGGAACGTCCTACGAGCAGTACTTC.